The sequence of this T cell receptor (beta chain) was determined in a study of T cell responses to AZD1222 COVID-19 vaccine. Study-wide results and limits: White British people made up most donors, females outnumbered males, and clonal diversity was possibly underestimated. It was only six AZD1222 recipients who were seropositive at baseline.

Repertoires were generated with immunoSEQ multiplex PCR, while TCRdb's copy carries only in-frame clones and drops some. Among more than 150,000 clones listed, about 91% were seen once. Regarding this clone: Its antigen is unknown.

Germline V gives CDR1 SGHTA, CDR2 FQGNSA. The CDR3 sequence is 14 residues long. V gave up 3 bases and J gave up 8 bases; unmatched junction bases: 7. The V gene is TRBV7-2, the J gene TRBJ1-3, with 7 bases matching TRBD1. The receptor comes from an adult in good health. Sequencing used peripheral blood, obtained on day 0 of AZD1222 vaccination. The DNA for the CDR3 is TGTGCCAGCAGCTTGAGGGACAGCGGGGACACCATATATTTT. It codes for CASSLRDSGDTIYF.